This passage covers 26 T cell receptor beta chains from one sample sequenced in a study of blood T cell repertoires in COVID-19 (TCRdb year 2020). The library was prepared using the immunoSEQ multiplex PCR assay. TCRdb obtained this table from immuneACCESS and retained in-frame rearrangements with V and J assigned. These tables miss some clones; where compared with another copy, unresolved V genes account for less than half of the shortfall, and the remainder is unexplained. The sample has 200,000 to 250,000 clones on record, around nine tenths of them singletons. 2.5% to 3.5% of the sample goes to the ten largest clones. The sample comprised peripheral blood. The receptors come from a woman aged 55-69 years with acute or convalescent COVID-19.

The chain is built from TRBV11-2 and TRBJ1-1, with D maybe TRBD1 (5 bases). V lost 2 bases and J 2 bases, leaving 12 bases between the germline ends. The CDR3 contains 15 residues. The V gene's germline CDR1 is SGHAT and CDR2 FQNNGV. The chain's CDR3 is CASSLKGLGNTEAFF. The CDR3 bases are TGTGCCAGCAGCTTAAAGGGGCTGGGAAACACTGAAGCTTTCTTT.

This clone has only one observation. The J gene is TRBJ2-1, the V gene TRBV18; 7 bases are a match to TRBD1. The CDR3 has 15 amino acids. Looked up from germline, CDR1 is KGHSH and CDR2 is LQKENI. The J segment lost 3 bases and the V segment lost 7 bases, leaving 9 bases of the junction unmatched. The CDR3 spells CASLAVQGVYNEQFF. The DNA for the CDR3 is TGTGCCAGCTTGGCTGTCCAGGGGGTCTACAATGAGCAGTTCTTC. The whole variable domain, filled in from reference TRBV18 and TRBJ2-1, reads NAGVMQNPRHLVRRRGQEARLRCSPMKGHSHVYWYRQLPEEGLKFMVYLQKENIIDESGMPKERFSAEFPKEGPSILRIQQVVRGDSAAYFCASLAVQGVYNEQFFGPGTRLTVL.

The rearrangement joins TRBV20-1 to TRBJ2-5; D is ambiguous. The germline CDR1 and CDR2 sequences are DFQATT and SNEGSKA (reference sequence). The ends were cut back, 3 bases at V and 4 bases at J, with 15 bases in the middle. The CDR3 spans 14 residues. This CDR3 is CSASVSNALETQYF. Here the CDR3 DNA reads TGCAGTGCTAGTGTTAGTAATGCCCTAGAGACCCAGTACTTC.

The gene calls are TRBV6-5 and TRBJ1-2, with 8 bases aligning to TRBD1. The CDR3 sequence is 13 residues long. CDR1 is MNHEY, CDR2 SVGAGI, per germline. V shed 4 bases, J shed 8 bases, and the junction held 6 bases outside the gene matches. CDR3 sequence: CASSFGQGAGYTF. CDR3 bases: TGTGCCAGCAGTTTCGGACAGGGAGCCGGCTACACCTTC.

V is TRBV29-1 and J is TRBJ2-1; D might be TRBD2 (6 bases). The germline V and J ends were trimmed by 6 bases and 8 bases, with 11 bases remaining between them. This CDR3 has 11 residues. The germline CDR1 and CDR2 sequences are SQVTM and ANQGSEA. The CDR3 DNA reads as TGCAGCGTAACCGGGGGATATGAGCAGTTCTTC. Translated: CSVTGGYEQFF.

The CDR3 spells CASTLPGTGDQPQHF. The CDR3 DNA reads as TGTGCCAGCACCCTACCGGGGACAGGGGATCAGCCCCAGCATTTT. V is TRBV28 and J is TRBJ1-5, with 10 nucleotides matching TRBD1. Germline V gives CDR1 MDHEN, CDR2 SYDVKM. J gave up 5 bases and V 7 bases, and 8 bases lay outside the gene matches. CDR3 size: 15 residues.

The gene calls are TRBV6-2 or TRBV6-3 and TRBJ2-3; 14 bases align to TRBD2. This CDR3 comprises 18 residues. Germline trimming cut 6 bases from V and 0 bases from J; bases unmatched to any gene: 8. CDR1 is MNHEY and CDR2 is SVGEGT in the germline V gene. For the CDR3, the DNA is TGTGCCAGCAGCCCGGGACTAGCGGGAGCTCGTAGCACAGATACGCAGTATTTT. Translated: CASSPGLAGARSTDTQYF.

The J gene is TRBJ1-1, the V gene TRBV5-4, with TRBD1 matching over 9 bases. The germline V gene encodes CDR1 SGHNT and CDR2 YYREEE (reference sequence). CDR3 length: 14 amino acids. V lost 4 bases to trimming and J lost 5 bases; unmatched junction nucleotides: 6. CDR3 sequence reads: CASSPQGAKTEAFF. Written as DNA, the CDR3 is TGTGCCAGCAGCCCACAGGGGGCTAAAACTGAAGCTTTCTTT.

This chain joins TRBV19 and TRBJ1-1, with TRBD1 matching over 9 bases. The trim removed 4 bases at V and 2 bases at J, leaving 8 bases unmatched. The CDR3 sequence is 16 residues long. Germline loops: CDR1 LNHDA, CDR2 SQIVND (reference sequence). CDR3 residues: CASSTDRGPVNTEAFF. CDR3 DNA: TGTGCCAGTAGTACGGACAGGGGCCCAGTCAACACTGAAGCTTTCTTT.

V gene TRBV5-1 combines with J gene TRBJ2-5; TRBD1 might be the D (6 bases). This CDR3 spans 14 amino acids. Germline lookup yields CDR1 SGHRS and CDR2 YFSETQ. Trimming left V 0 bases short and J 3 bases short, with 9 bases between. The CDR3 DNA reads as TGCGCCAGCAGCTTGGGCAGGGGAAAAGAGACCCAGTACTTC. Translated: CASSLGRGKETQYF.

This chain joins TRBV18 and TRBJ1-1, with a weak D call TRBD1 (5 bases). The CDR3 sequence is 14 residues long. V shed 1 base and J shed 3 bases, with 9 bases lying between them. Germline V gene sequence: CDR1 KGHSH, CDR2 LQKENI. The CDR3 spells CASSPLEGDTEAFF. The CDR3 nucleotides read TGTGCCAGCTCACCACTTGAAGGGGACACTGAAGCTTTCTTT.

The chain links TRBV5-1 to TRBJ1-5, with D possibly TRBD1 on 5 matching bases. The ends were cut back, 2 bases at V and 0 bases at J, with 9 bases in the middle. CDR3 length equals 15 residues. The germline CDR1 and CDR2 sequences are SGHRS and YFSETQ. The CDR3 region has the DNA TGCGCCAGCAGCTTAGGAGACAGTAGCAATCAGCCCCAGCATTTT. Translated, it gives CASSLGDSSNQPQHF.

V and J are TRBV11-2 and TRBJ1-4, with TRBD1 matching over 8 bases. Germline CDR1 SGHAT, CDR2 FQNNGV. V lost 0 bases, J lost 7 bases, and 10 bases stayed unmatched. The CDR3 consists of 17 residues. CDR3 protein: CASSLDSSGTGGEKLFF. The CDR3 nucleotides are TGTGCCAGCAGCTTAGATTCCTCCGGGACAGGAGGTGAAAAACTGTTTTTT.

Many counts were recorded for this clone. The chain links TRBV27 to TRBJ1-6, with D tentatively TRBD1 (5 bases). Germline lookup yields CDR1 MNHEY and CDR2 SMNVEV (reference sequence). The CDR3 is made up of 17 amino acids. Between the trimmed V and J ends, which lost 4 bases and 1 base, there was a span of 14 bases. CDR3 sequence reads: CASSSNPRASYNSPLHF. The DNA of the CDR3 is TGTGCCAGCAGTTCGAACCCCAGGGCGTCCTATAATTCACCCCTCCACTTT.

This clone was seen more than once but under ten times. The rearrangement uses TRBV21-1 and TRBJ2-1; the tabulated D call, TRBD2, remains unverified against the DNA. TRBV21-1 is termed a pseudogene. This CDR3 spans 20 amino acids. The CDR3 coding sequence is TGTGCCAGCAGCCTCCTCCCGGGACTAGCGGGGGGCCTAAACTACAATGAGCAGTTCTTC. Amino acids: CASSLLPGLAGGLNYNEQFF.

This clone was detected a few times. The V gene is TRBV30, the J gene TRBJ2-7; 9 bases align to TRBD2. Germline loops: CDR1 GTSNPN, CDR2 SVGIG (reference sequence). CDR3 length: 16 residues. J was trimmed by 2 bases and V by 3 bases; bases with no gene match: 11. DNA for the CDR3: TGTGCCTGGAGCGCCGGGACTAGCAAGATGCCCTACGAGCAGTACTTC. It yields the protein CAWSAGTSKMPYEQYF.

CDR3 region: CATTTGQWIATNEKLFF. The CDR3 coding sequence is TGTGCCACCACGACGGGACAGTGGATCGCAACTAATGAAAAACTGTTTTTT. The chain carries TRBV19 and TRBJ1-4; 7 nucleotides agree with TRBD1. This CDR3 has 17 residues. CDR1 LNHDA and CDR2 SQIVND come from the germline V gene (reference sequence). J gave up 0 bases and V 10 bases, and 14 bases lay outside the gene matches.

This chain uses TRBV6-5 with TRBJ1-4, with 8 positions matching TRBD1. The germline V gene encodes CDR1 MNHEY and CDR2 SVGAGI. The CDR3 length is 14 residues. V shed 2 bases, J shed 4 bases, and the junction held 0 bases outside the gene matches. The CDR3 loop is CASSYGQGNEKLFF. The CDR3 bases are TGTGCCAGCAGTTACGGACAGGGTAATGAAAAACTGTTTTTT.

The chain employs TRBV30 and TRBJ2-6, with 7 bases aligning to TRBD1. The V segment lost 2 bases and the J segment 1 base; nucleotides outside the gene matches: 11. CDR3 length equals 18 residues. The V gene's germline CDR1 is GTSNPN and CDR2 SVGIG (reference sequence). CDR3 DNA sequence: TGTGCCTGGAGTTTTGGAGCCCGCAGGGGGTCTGGGGCCAACGTCCTGACTTTC. It yields the protein CAWSFGARRGSGANVLTF.

CDR3 nucleotides: TGTGCCAGCAGCCGGGTAGGGGTTTATTCGGACACCATATATTTT. It translates to CASSRVGVYSDTIYF. The chain has TRBV5-6 and TRBJ1-3; D possibly corresponds to TRBD1 (5 bases). V was trimmed by 4 bases and J by 8 bases, leaving 19 bases between them. This CDR3 comprises 15 residues. The V gene's germline CDR1 is SGHDT and CDR2 YYEEEE.

In this sample, this clone turned up a few times. The V gene is TRBV20-1, the J gene TRBJ1-2; the D gene is possibly TRBD1 (5 bases). CDR1 DFQATT and CDR2 SNEGSKA come from the germline V gene (reference sequence). The CDR3 runs to 12 residues. V shed 3 bases and J shed 1 base, with 6 bases lying between them. The CDR3 reads CSASQGNYGYTF. In nucleotides, the CDR3 is TGCAGTGCTAGTCAGGGTAACTATGGCTACACCTTC.

This rearrangement joins TRBV5-4 to TRBJ1-2; maybe TRBD1 (6 bases). This CDR3 spans 13 amino acids. Trimming removed 4 bases at V and 4 bases at J, with 11 bases between. The V gene's germline CDR1 is SGHNT and CDR2 YYREEE (reference sequence). The CDR3 here is CASSQQGLYGYTF. Here the CDR3 DNA reads TGTGCCAGCAGCCAACAGGGCCTCTATGGCTACACCTTC. Combining the CDR3 with reference TRBV5-4 and TRBJ1-2 gives the whole variable domain ETGVTQSPTHLIKTRGQQVTLRCSSQSGHNTVSWYQQALGQGPQFIFQYYREEENGRGNFPPRFSGLQFPNYSSELNVNALELDDSALYLCASSQQGLYGYTFGSGTRLTVV.

V gene TRBV6-6 combines with J gene TRBJ1-6, with a tentative D call TRBD1 (6 bases). V was pared by 5 bases and J by 6 bases, with 23 bases between. This CDR3 is built from 18 residues. Looked up from germline, CDR1 is MNHNY and CDR2 is SVGAGI (reference sequence). CDR3 residues: CASSQRDIPPQSNSPLHF. The CDR3, as DNA: TGTGCCAGCAGTCAAAGGGACATTCCCCCTCAGAGTAATTCACCCCTCCACTTT.

The chain uses TRBV5-5 and TRBJ2-3; D is unresolved. V was shortened by 3 bases and J by 2 bases, with 13 bases between the two germline ends. CDR1 is SGHKS and CDR2 is YYEKEE in the germline V gene (reference sequence). The CDR3 has 15 amino acids. The DNA of the CDR3 is TGTGCCAGCAGCTGGATTCGCGGAAACACAGATACGCAGTATTTT. Protein sequence: CASSWIRGNTDTQYF.

This clone was recorded once. This chain connects TRBV6-5 to TRBJ2-4; tentative D call: TRBD2 (5 bases). With 2 bases removed from V and 3 bases from J, the gap between germline ends came to 8 bases. The CDR3 is 14 residues long. Germline lookup yields CDR1 MNHEY and CDR2 SVGAGI. In nucleotides, the CDR3 is TGTGCCAGCAGTTACCGGGGAAACAAAAACATTCAGTACTTC. Translated, it gives CASSYRGNKNIQYF.

The chain carries TRBV6-5 and TRBJ1-5, with 7 positions matching TRBD1. CDR3 size: 16 residues. V lost 4 bases to trimming and J lost 0 bases; unmatched junction nucleotides: 6. The V gene's germline CDR1 is MNHEY and CDR2 SVGAGI. CDR3 coding DNA: TGTGCCAGCAGTTCGCGGGGACAGTTTAGCAATCAGCCCCAGCATTTT. It yields the protein CASSSRGQFSNQPQHF.